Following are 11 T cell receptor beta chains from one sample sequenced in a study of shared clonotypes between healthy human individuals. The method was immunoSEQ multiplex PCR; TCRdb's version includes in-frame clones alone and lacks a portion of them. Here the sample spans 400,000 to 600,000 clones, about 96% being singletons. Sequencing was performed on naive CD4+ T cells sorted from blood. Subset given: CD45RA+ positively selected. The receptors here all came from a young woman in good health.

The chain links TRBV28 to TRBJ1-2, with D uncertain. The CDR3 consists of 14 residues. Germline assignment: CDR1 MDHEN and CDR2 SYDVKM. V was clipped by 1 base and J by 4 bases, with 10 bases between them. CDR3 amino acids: CASSLSPTPYGYTF. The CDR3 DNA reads TGTGCCAGCAGTTTATCCCCGACCCCCTATGGCTACACCTTC.

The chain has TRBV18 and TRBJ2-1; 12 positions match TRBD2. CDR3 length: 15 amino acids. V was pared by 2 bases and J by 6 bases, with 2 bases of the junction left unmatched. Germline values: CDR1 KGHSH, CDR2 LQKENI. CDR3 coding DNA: TGTGCCAGCTCACCAAGACTAGCGGGAGTCAATGAGCAGTTCTTC. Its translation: CASSPRLAGVNEQFF.

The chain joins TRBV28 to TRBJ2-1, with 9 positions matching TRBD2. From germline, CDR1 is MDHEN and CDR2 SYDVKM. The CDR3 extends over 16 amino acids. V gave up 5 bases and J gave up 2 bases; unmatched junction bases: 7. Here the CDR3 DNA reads TGTGCCAGCAGTGAGACTAGCGGCGCTACCTACAATGAGCAGTTCTTC. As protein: CASSETSGATYNEQFF. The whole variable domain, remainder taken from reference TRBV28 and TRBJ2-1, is DVKVTQSSRYLVKRTGEKVFLECVQDMDHENMFWYRQDPGLGLRLIYFSYDVKMKEKGDIPEGYSVSREKKERFSLILESASTNQTSMYLCASSETSGATYNEQFFGPGTRLTVL.

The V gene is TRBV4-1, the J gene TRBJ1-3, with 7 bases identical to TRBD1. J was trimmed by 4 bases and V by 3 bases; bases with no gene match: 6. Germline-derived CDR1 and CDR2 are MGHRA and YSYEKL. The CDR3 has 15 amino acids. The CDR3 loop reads CASSQTGIFGNTIYF. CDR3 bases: TGCGCCAGCAGCCAGACAGGGATTTTCGGAAACACCATATATTTT.

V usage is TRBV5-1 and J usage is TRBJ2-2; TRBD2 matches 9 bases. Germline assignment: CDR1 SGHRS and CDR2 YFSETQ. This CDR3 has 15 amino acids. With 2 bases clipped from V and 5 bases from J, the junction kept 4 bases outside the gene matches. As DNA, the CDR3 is TGCGCCAGCAGCTTAGCGGGAGGCGGAACCGGGGAGCTGTTTTTT. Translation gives CASSLAGGGTGELFF. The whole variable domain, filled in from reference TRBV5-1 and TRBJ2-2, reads KAGVTQTPRYLIKTRGQQVTLSCSPISGHRSVSWYQQTPGQGLQFLFEYFSETQRNKGNFPGRFSGRQFSNSRSEMNVSTLELGDSALYLCASSLAGGGTGELFFGEGSRLTVL.

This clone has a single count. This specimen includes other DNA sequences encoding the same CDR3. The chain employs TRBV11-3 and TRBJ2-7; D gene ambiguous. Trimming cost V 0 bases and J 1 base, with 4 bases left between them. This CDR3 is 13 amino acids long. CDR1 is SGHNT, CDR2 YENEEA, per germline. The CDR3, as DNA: TGTGCCAGCAGCTTAGAAGGGTCCTACGAGCAGTACTTC. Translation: CASSLEGSYEQYF.

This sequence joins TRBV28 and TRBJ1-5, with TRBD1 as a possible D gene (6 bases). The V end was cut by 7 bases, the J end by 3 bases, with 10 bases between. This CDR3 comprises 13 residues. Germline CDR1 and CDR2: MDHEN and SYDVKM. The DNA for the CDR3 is TGTGCCAGCAAGGACAGATTCAATCAGCCCCAGCATTTT. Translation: CASKDRFNQPQHF.

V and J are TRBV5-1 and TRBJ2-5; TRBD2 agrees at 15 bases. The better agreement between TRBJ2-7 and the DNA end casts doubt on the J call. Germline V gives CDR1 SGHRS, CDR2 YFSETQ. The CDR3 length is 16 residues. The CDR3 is CASSWGLAGGSYEQYF. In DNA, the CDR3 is TGCGCCAGCAGCTGGGGACTAGCGGGAGGATCCTACGAGCAGTACTTC.

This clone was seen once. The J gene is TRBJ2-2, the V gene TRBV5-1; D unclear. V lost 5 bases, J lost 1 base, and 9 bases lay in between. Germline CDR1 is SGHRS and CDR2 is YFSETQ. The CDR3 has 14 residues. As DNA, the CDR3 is TGCGCCAGCAGACAACCGGAGAACACCGGGGAGCTGTTTTTT. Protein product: CASRQPENTGELFF.

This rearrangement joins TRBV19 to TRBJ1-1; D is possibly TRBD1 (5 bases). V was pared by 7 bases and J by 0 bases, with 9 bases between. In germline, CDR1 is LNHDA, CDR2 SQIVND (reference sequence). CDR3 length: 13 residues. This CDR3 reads CASTRALNTEAFF. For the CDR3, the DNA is TGTGCCAGTACCAGGGCCCTGAACACTGAAGCTTTCTTT.

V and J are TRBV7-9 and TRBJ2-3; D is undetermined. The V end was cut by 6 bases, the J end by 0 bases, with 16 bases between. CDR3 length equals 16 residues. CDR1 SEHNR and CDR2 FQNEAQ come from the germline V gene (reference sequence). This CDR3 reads CASRPAFGWSTDTQYF. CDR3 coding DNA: TGTGCCAGCAGGCCGGCTTTCGGGTGGAGCACAGATACGCAGTATTTT.